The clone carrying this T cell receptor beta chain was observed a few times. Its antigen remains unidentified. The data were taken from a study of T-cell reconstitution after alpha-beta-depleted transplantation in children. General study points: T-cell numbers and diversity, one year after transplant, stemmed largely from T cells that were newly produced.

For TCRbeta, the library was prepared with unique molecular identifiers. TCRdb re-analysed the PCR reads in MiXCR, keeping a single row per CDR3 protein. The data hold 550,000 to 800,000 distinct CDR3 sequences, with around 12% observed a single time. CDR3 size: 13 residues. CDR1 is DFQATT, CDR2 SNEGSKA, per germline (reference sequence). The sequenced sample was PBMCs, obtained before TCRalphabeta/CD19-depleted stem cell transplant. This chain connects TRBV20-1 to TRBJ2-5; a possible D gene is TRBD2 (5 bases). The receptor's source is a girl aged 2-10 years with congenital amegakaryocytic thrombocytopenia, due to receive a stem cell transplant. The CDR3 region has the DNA TGCAGCGCAGTAGGCTTGGGCGGGGAGACCCAGTACTTC. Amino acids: CSAVGLGGETQYF.